The 7 T cell receptor beta chains below were found in one sample sequenced in a study of cytomegalovirus exposure and HLA in healthy donors. The PCR used 60 Vbeta and 13 Jbeta primers. Clones were sequenced by immunoSEQ multiplex PCR, and TCRdb holds only the in-frame ones, with some missing. The data hold roughly 130,000 clones, with around 70% observed a single time. Sequencing was carried out using PBMCs. The origin of the receptors is a man aged 25 to 40 in good health and CMV-seropositive.

The V call is TRBV6-1, the J call TRBJ1-6; D perhaps matches TRBD1 (6 bases). The CDR3 is made up of 16 amino acids. Germline CDR1 and CDR2: MNHNS and SASEGT. V gave up 3 bases and J gave up 9 bases, with 18 bases separating them. For the CDR3, the DNA is TGTGCCAGCAGTGACCCCGGACGAAAAGGGGGTTCACCCCTCCACTTT. This translates into CASSDPGRKGGSPLHF.

This clone appeared a few times. The chain combines TRBV2 with TRBJ2-1; 10 positions agree with TRBD1. The CDR3 is 14 residues long. V was clipped by 1 base and J by 9 bases; unmatched bases: 3. Germline-derived CDR1 and CDR2 are SNHLY and FYNNEI. CDR3 sequence (DNA): TGTGCCAGCAGTGAAGGACAGGGGGCAGCTGAGCAGTTCTTC. It translates to CASSEGQGAAEQFF. Drawing the rest from reference TRBV2 and TRBJ2-1, the complete variable domain is EPEVTQTPSHQVTQMGQEVILRCVPISNHLYFYWYRQILGQKVEFLVSFYNNEISEKSEIFDDQFSVERPDGSNFTLKIRSTKLEDSAMYFCASSEGQGAAEQFFGPGTRLTVL.

The chain employs TRBV7-9 and TRBJ1-3, with D possibly being TRBD1 (6 bases). Trimming took 3 bases from V and 0 from J, leaving 9 bases between them. Germline assignment: CDR1 SEHNR and CDR2 FQNEAQ (reference sequence). The CDR3 consists of 15 residues. DNA for the CDR3: TGTGCCAGCAGCTTTAGGACAGTCTCTGGAAACACCATATATTTT. It specifies CASSFRTVSGNTIYF.

The gene calls are TRBV11-2 and TRBJ1-1, with TRBD1 identical over 8 bases. The CDR3 totals 14 residues. The V and J ends lost 5 bases and 11 bases, in that order; junction bases with no gene match: 13. Germline assignment: CDR1 SGHAT and CDR2 FQNNGV. The DNA of the CDR3 is TGTGCCAGCAGCCCGACAGGGGCGAAGGCTCAGGCTTTCTTT. Its translation is CASSPTGAKAQAFF.

The chain recombines TRBV7-3 with TRBJ2-3; D is perhaps TRBD2 (5 bases). The CDR3 runs 16 residues. The V end lost 6 bases, the J end lost 1 base, and 17 bases lay between the germline ends. Germline CDR1 reads SGHTA; CDR2 reads FQGTGA. The CDR3: CASSRRDSWGTDTQYF. The CDR3, as DNA: TGTGCCAGCAGTCGTCGGGATAGTTGGGGCACAGATACGCAGTATTTT.

The chain combines TRBV18 with TRBJ2-1; TRBD1 aligns across 7 bases. Germline CDR1 is KGHSH and CDR2 is LQKENI. This CDR3 contains 16 residues. The V segment lost 0 bases and the J segment 4 bases; nucleotides outside the gene matches: 6. The DNA for the CDR3 is TGTGCCAGCTCACCACCATGGACAGGCGCTTACAATGAGCAGTTCTTC. Translation gives CASSPPWTGAYNEQFF.

In its sample, this clone was seen a few times. V gene TRBV7-9 combines with J gene TRBJ1-1, with D uncertain. Germline-derived CDR1 and CDR2 are SEHNR and FQNEAQ (reference sequence). Trimming stripped 5 bases from V and 3 bases from J, with 13 bases between. This CDR3 has 14 amino acids. As DNA, the CDR3 is TGTGCCAGCAGCACTTCGGACGGGGACACTGAAGCTTTCTTT. This translates into CASSTSDGDTEAFF.